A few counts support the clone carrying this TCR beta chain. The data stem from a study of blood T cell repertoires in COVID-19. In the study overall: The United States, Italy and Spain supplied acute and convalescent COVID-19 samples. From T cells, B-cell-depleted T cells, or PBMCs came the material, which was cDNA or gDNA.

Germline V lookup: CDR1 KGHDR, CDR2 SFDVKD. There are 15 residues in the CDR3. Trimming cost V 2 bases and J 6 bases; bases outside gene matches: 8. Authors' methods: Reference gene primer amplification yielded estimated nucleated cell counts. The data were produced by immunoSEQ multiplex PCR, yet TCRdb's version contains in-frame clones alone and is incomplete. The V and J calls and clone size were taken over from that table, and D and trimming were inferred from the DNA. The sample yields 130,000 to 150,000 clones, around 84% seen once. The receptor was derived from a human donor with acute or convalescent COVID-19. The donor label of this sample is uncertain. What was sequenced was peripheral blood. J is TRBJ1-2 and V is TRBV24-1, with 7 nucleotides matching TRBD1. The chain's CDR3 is CATSDSTGFIDGYTF. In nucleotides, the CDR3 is TGTGCCACCAGTGATTCGACAGGGTTTATCGATGGCTACACCTTC.